Listed here are 17 T cell receptor beta chains from one sample, sequenced in a study of blood T cells in healthy people across ages. The second PCR ran roughly 6 to 12 cycles with a sample-barcoded 5' primer and J-beta primers. MiXCR, run by TCRdb on the 5' RACE reads, gives a single entry per CDR3 protein. Of 600,000 to 900,000 distinct CDR3 sequences in the sample, around 24% were seen once. These records were also assigned to another study, of T cells of mothers and their children.

Source material: blood. All receptors derive from a boy younger than 18 in good health.

The chain carries TRBV11-1 and TRBJ2-1, with D hard to call. Germline CDR1 reads SGHAT; CDR2 reads FQDESV (reference sequence). V lost 5 bases, J lost 3 bases, and 17 bases lay in between. This CDR3 comprises 16 residues. In nucleotides, the CDR3 is TGTGCCAGCAGCACAACGGGTCGCTCCGACTACAATGAGCAGTTCTTC. Translated: CASSTTGRSDYNEQFF.

The V and J genes are TRBV7-2 and TRBJ2-5; 11 positions match TRBD1. CDR1 and CDR2 (germline): SGHTA, FQGNSA. Trimming cost V 2 bases and J 5 bases; bases outside gene matches: 10. This CDR3 has 17 amino acids. This CDR3 reads CASSLSRGQGARETQYF. The CDR3 DNA sequence: TGTGCCAGCAGCTTATCGCGTGGACAGGGGGCGAGGGAGACCCAGTACTTC.

At least ten counts were recorded for this clonotype. Germline and junction disagree at one end, which may indicate a read error. The chain recombines TRBV5-1 with TRBJ2-5; D gene uncertain. From germline, CDR1 is SGHRS and CDR2 YFSETQ. The CDR3 totals 13 residues. DNA for the CDR3: TGTGCCAGCAGCCTCGGACCTGGGGAGACCCAGTACTTC. It codes for CASSLGPGETQYF.

The chain joins TRBV3-1 to TRBJ1-2, with D perhaps matching TRBD1 (5 bases). The CDR3 has 14 residues. Trimming left V 1 base short and J 7 bases short, with 13 bases between. Germline V gene sequence: CDR1 LGHDT, CDR2 YNNKEL (reference sequence). CDR3 sequence reads: CASSQVNGQGGYTF. DNA for the CDR3: TGTGCCAGCAGCCAAGTAAACGGCCAGGGTGGCTACACCTTC.

In its sample, this clonotype was seen a few times. The missing conserved phenylalanine or tryptophan at the end of this CDR3 makes a read error likely. Because the CDR3's place on the DNA is in doubt, the DNA is left out and the CDR3 is given as listed by TCRdb. The chain has TRBV11-2 and TRBJ2-7. Germline V lookup: CDR1 SGHAT, CDR2 FQNNGV. The CDR3 adds up to 11 amino acids, both ends counted. The CDR3 loop is CASSLDRKSFL.

The V call is TRBV6-2 or TRBV6-3, the J call TRBJ2-7; TRBD1 aligns across 9 bases. The CDR3 is 15 residues long. Germline V gives CDR1 MNHEY, CDR2 SVGEGT. V gave up 4 bases and J gave up 5 bases; unmatched junction bases: 9. CDR3 in amino acids: CASSSSGTGKDEQYF. The CDR3 DNA reads as TGTGCCAGCAGTTCCTCCGGGACAGGGAAGGACGAGCAGTACTTC.

This rearrangement joins TRBV29-1 to TRBJ2-3, with D maybe TRBD2 (7 bases). CDR1 is SQVTM, CDR2 ANQGSEA, per germline. CDR3 size: 16 residues. V lost 0 bases, J lost 6 bases, and 19 bases lay in between. CDR3 DNA sequence: TGCAGCGTTGAAGAGAGGGAGGGGGAAGGGTGGGATACGCAGTATTTT. Translated: CSVEEREGEGWDTQYF.

Turning to this clonotype: The conserved phenylalanine or tryptophan is not found at the CDR3 terminus, so this likely reflects a read error. V is TRBV20-1 and J is TRBJ2-7, with 7 nucleotides matching TRBD1. Germline assignment: CDR1 DFQATT and CDR2 SNEGSKA (reference sequence). V trimming: 6 bases; J trimming: 4 bases; junction bases outside the gene matches: 9. The CDR3 extends over 13 amino acids. CDR3 sequence (DNA): TGCAGTGCGCAAAGGGGGCAAGGGTACGAGCAGTACCTC. It yields the protein CSAQRGQGYEQYL.

The gene calls are TRBV10-1 and TRBJ2-5, with unresolved D. V was pared by 3 bases and J by 4 bases, with 18 bases between. CDR3 size: 16 residues. Germline V gene data show CDR1 as WNHNN and CDR2 as SYGVQD (reference sequence). The CDR3 coding sequence is TGCGCCAGCAGTGAAGGTGTTCAAGATCCCCGAGAGACCCAGTACTTC. Protein sequence: CASSEGVQDPRETQYF.

The chain has TRBV10-1 and TRBJ2-7, with D unresolved. The end of the DNA fits TRBJ2-1 better, so the J call may be wrong. Germline V gives CDR1 WNHNN, CDR2 SYGVQD (reference sequence). The length of the CDR3 is 12 residues. CDR3 in DNA: TGCGCCAGCGGAAACAGAGCCAATGAGCAGTTCTTC. This sequence encodes CASGNRANEQFF.

The chain uses TRBV20-1 and TRBJ1-2, with D maybe TRBD1 (6 bases). Germline V CDR1 and CDR2: DFQATT, SNEGSKA (reference sequence). The V end lost 2 bases, the J end lost 4 bases, and 11 bases lay between the germline ends. The CDR3 consists of 13 residues. The chain's CDR3 is CSARRAGVYGYTF. CDR3 coding DNA: TGCAGTGCTAGACGGGCAGGGGTCTATGGCTACACCTTC.

The chain links TRBV12-3 or TRBV12-4 to TRBJ2-1, with D unresolved. This CDR3 comprises 11 residues. Trimming stripped 5 bases from V and 6 bases from J, with 5 bases between. The CDR3 sequence is CASSMLNEQFF. The CDR3 DNA reads TGTGCCAGCAGTATGCTCAATGAGCAGTTCTTC.

There are a few counts of this clonotype. The V and J genes are TRBV30 and TRBJ2-3, with 10 bases matching TRBD1. Per the germline V gene, CDR1 is GTSNPN and CDR2 is SVGIG (reference sequence). The CDR3 contains 13 residues. V lost 8 bases, J lost 3 bases, and 5 bases stayed unmatched. Here the CDR3 reads CALRTGGTDTQYF. In DNA form, the CDR3 reads TGTGCCCTCAGGACAGGGGGTACAGATACGCAGTATTTT. The entire variable domain, with the rest obtained from reference TRBV30 and TRBJ2-3, is as follows: SQTIHQWPATLVQPVGSPLSLECTVEGTSNPNLYWYRQAAGRGLQLLFYSVGIGQISSEVPQNLSASRPQDRQFILSSKKLLLSDSGFYLCALRTGGTDTQYFGPGTRLTVL.

This clonotype appeared a single time. The J gene is TRBJ1-4, the V gene TRBV28; TRBD1 matches 7 bases. The CDR3 contains 17 residues. Germline values: CDR1 MDHEN, CDR2 SYDVKM. V gave up 5 bases and J gave up 8 bases; unmatched junction bases: 17. CDR3 region: CASSPRTGGIGWEKLFF. CDR3 nucleotide sequence: TGTGCCAGCAGTCCGAGGACAGGTGGCATAGGGTGGGAAAAACTGTTTTTT.

With respect to this clonotype: One end of the junction does not line up with germline, which may come from a read error. This chain connects TRBV6-6 to TRBJ2-5; weak D call: TRBD2 (6 bases). Germline V lookup: CDR1 MNHNY, CDR2 SVGAGI (reference sequence). The CDR3 sequence is 17 residues long. CDR3 in amino acids: CASSSGRGSDSQETQYF. The CDR3 DNA follows: TGTGCTAGCAGTTCCGGGCGGGGTAGCGACAGCCAAGAGACCCAGTACTTC.

The genes are TRBV29-1 and TRBJ2-7; TRBD1 might be the D (5 bases). Germline lookup yields CDR1 SQVTM and CDR2 ANQGSEA. This CDR3 is 12 amino acids long. V was cut by 2 bases and J by 3 bases, with 8 bases left in between. The CDR3: CSVELTDYEQYF. DNA of the CDR3: TGCAGCGTTGAATTGACAGACTACGAGCAGTACTTC.

The J gene is TRBJ2-5, the V gene TRBV5-1; TRBD2 agrees at 12 bases. The CDR3 totals 17 residues. Germline V CDR1 and CDR2: SGHRS, YFSETQ. J gave up 5 bases and V 4 bases, and 12 bases lay outside the gene matches. In DNA form, the CDR3 reads TGCGCCAGCAGCCCCGGTGCGGCTAGCGGGGGGGCGGAGACCCAGTACTTC. This codes for CASSPGAASGGAETQYF.